The next 23 T cell receptor beta chains were all read from a single sample in a study of blood T cell repertoires in COVID-19 (TCRdb year 2020). The method was the immunoSEQ multiplex PCR assay. Not all clones reach the TCRdb copy of this immuneACCESS table, which keeps in-frame sequences only. Checked studies attribute under half of the gap to unresolved V genes and leave the rest unexplained. Here the sample has under 150,000 clones; about four fifths occur a single time. The top ten constitute 3% to 5% of the sample. Sequencing used peripheral blood. These receptors all come from a woman between 55 and 75 years old with acute or convalescent COVID-19.

The chain has TRBV19 and TRBJ1-1; no firm D call. V lost 3 bases, J lost 11 bases, and 10 bases lay in between. Germline V gene sequence: CDR1 LNHDA, CDR2 SQIVND (reference sequence). The length of the CDR3 is 11 residues. DNA for the CDR3: TGTGCCAGTAGTATCAGGATGGGTGCTTTCTTT. Encoded protein: CASSIRMGAFF. The variable domain in full, completed from reference TRBV19 and TRBJ1-1, reads DGGITQSPKYLFRKEGQNVTLSCEQNLNHDAMYWYRQDPGQGLRLIYYSQIVNDFQKGDIAEGYSVSREKKESFPLTVTSAQKNPTAFYLCASSIRMGAFFGQGTRLTVV.

The chain is built from TRBV7-2 and TRBJ2-1; tentative D call: TRBD1 (6 bases). The CDR3 spans 15 residues. The V gene's germline CDR1 is SGHTA and CDR2 FQGNSA. The V gene lost 1 base and the J gene lost 8 bases, with 15 bases spanning the gap. CDR3 loop: CASSLVGQGRDEQFF. The CDR3 DNA follows: TGTGCCAGCAGCTTAGTAGGGCAGGGGCGGGATGAGCAGTTCTTC.

The rearrangement uses TRBV5-1 and TRBJ1-2; D not certain. The ends were cut back, 0 bases at V and 4 bases at J, with 4 bases in the middle. The CDR3 runs 12 residues. The V gene's germline CDR1 is SGHRS and CDR2 YFSETQ. CDR3 protein: CASSLASYGYTF. DNA of the CDR3: TGCGCCAGCAGCTTGGCCTCCTATGGCTACACCTTC. The entire variable domain, with the rest obtained from reference TRBV5-1 and TRBJ1-2, is as follows: KAGVTQTPRYLIKTRGQQVTLSCSPISGHRSVSWYQQTPGQGLQFLFEYFSETQRNKGNFPGRFSGRQFSNSRSEMNVSTLELGDSALYLCASSLASYGYTFGSGTRLTVV.

Only one count was recorded for this clone. V usage is TRBV6-5 and J usage is TRBJ2-7, with 9 bases matching TRBD2. The CDR3 spans 14 residues. Germline lookup yields CDR1 MNHEY and CDR2 SVGAGI. Trimming took 7 bases from V and 1 from J; bases not matched to a gene: 5. This CDR3 is CASKGLAGSYEQYF. The CDR3 DNA reads as TGTGCCAGCAAGGGGCTAGCGGGATCCTACGAGCAGTACTTC.

CDR3 bases: TGTGCCAGCAGCTTAGCGACCGCAGGGGCGCGCACCGGGGAGCTGTTTTTT. Translated: CASSLATAGARTGELFF. The rearrangement uses TRBV7-2 and TRBJ2-2, with D perhaps matching TRBD1 (6 bases). Germline-derived CDR1 and CDR2 are SGHTA and FQGNSA. The V and J ends lost 0 bases and 4 bases respectively, with 15 bases between them. The CDR3 totals 17 residues.

This clone was seen a single time. This chain uses TRBV10-1 with TRBJ1-5, with 10 bases lining up with TRBD1. The CDR3 runs 14 residues. CDR1 WNHNN and CDR2 SYGVQD come from the germline V gene (reference sequence). The junction had 3 bases not matched to a gene; V was cut back by 5 bases and J by 5 bases. This CDR3 reads CASSRDRGDQPQHF. The CDR3 nucleotides read TGCGCCAGCAGTCGGGACAGGGGAGATCAGCCCCAGCATTTT.

This clone is a singleton in its sample. V usage is TRBV9 and J usage is TRBJ2-2; 9 positions agree with TRBD1. After removal of 0 bases from V and 6 bases from J, the junction contained 6 bases not matched to a gene. Germline values: CDR1 SGDLS, CDR2 YYNGEE. The CDR3 totals 16 residues. DNA for the CDR3: TGTGCCAGCAGCGTAGGCAGAGACAGGGGGGCCGGGGAGCTGTTTTTT. It encodes CASSVGRDRGAGELFF.

The CDR3 region has the DNA TGTGCCAGCAGTACCGACAGGGATCAGCCCCAGCATTTT. Protein product: CASSTDRDQPQHF. The chain links TRBV2 to TRBJ1-5; 7 nucleotides align to TRBD1. The CDR3 spans 13 residues. Trimming cost V 5 bases and J 5 bases; bases outside gene matches: 3. Germline V gene lookup returns CDR1 SNHLY and CDR2 FYNNEI. The full variable domain, completed using reference TRBV2 and TRBJ1-5, is EPEVTQTPSHQVTQMGQEVILRCVPISNHLYFYWYRQILGQKVEFLVSFYNNEISEKSEIFDDQFSVERPDGSNFTLKIRSTKLEDSAMYFCASSTDRDQPQHFGDGTRLSIL.

This clone was seen more than once but under ten times. This rearrangement joins TRBV5-5 to TRBJ1-6, with D tentatively TRBD1 (5 bases). V dropped 0 bases and J dropped 12 bases, with 13 bases sitting between them. The CDR3 has 14 residues. CDR1 and CDR2 (germline): SGHKS, YYEKEE (reference sequence). The DNA for the CDR3 is TGTGCCAGCAGCTTGGGGTACCAGGGAAGACCCCTCCACTTT. Protein sequence: CASSLGYQGRPLHF.

This chain joins TRBV4-3 and TRBJ2-1, with TRBD2 identical over 9 bases. J gave up 8 bases and V 3 bases, and 8 bases lay outside the gene matches. CDR3 length equals 15 residues. CDR1 is LGHNA, CDR2 YSLEER, per germline. The CDR3 DNA reads as TGCGCCAGCAGCCACGGGACTAGCTTCGTGGATGAGCAGTTCTTC. This sequence encodes CASSHGTSFVDEQFF.

This chain uses TRBV2 with TRBJ2-2, with D tentatively TRBD1 (5 bases). CDR1 and CDR2 (germline): SNHLY, FYNNEI. The CDR3 is made up of 13 amino acids. V was clipped by 7 bases and J by 5 bases, with 11 bases between them. As DNA, the CDR3 is TGTGCCAGCATAAGGGGATGGACCGGGGAGCTGTTTTTT. It translates to CASIRGWTGELFF. The full variable domain, rest sourced from reference TRBV2 and TRBJ2-2, is EPEVTQTPSHQVTQMGQEVILRCVPISNHLYFYWYRQILGQKVEFLVSFYNNEISEKSEIFDDQFSVERPDGSNFTLKIRSTKLEDSAMYFCASIRGWTGELFFGEGSRLTVL.

In its sample, this clone was seen many times. This chain connects TRBV5-1 to TRBJ2-1; D perhaps matches TRBD1 (6 bases). Looked up from germline, CDR1 is SGHRS and CDR2 is YFSETQ. The CDR3 sequence is 13 residues long. V lost 4 bases, J lost 10 bases, and 15 bases lay in between. CDR3 region: CASSPWADREQFF. CDR3 nucleotides: TGCGCCAGCAGCCCTTGGGCCGACAGGGAGCAGTTCTTC.

V and J are TRBV12-5 and TRBJ2-5, with 11 positions matching TRBD2. Germline V CDR1 and CDR2: LGHNT, FRNRAP. V shed 0 bases, J shed 5 bases, and the junction held 14 bases outside the gene matches. The CDR3 length is 19 residues. The CDR3 sequence: CASGLVLGLAGGPPETQYF. CDR3 nucleotide sequence: TGTGCTAGTGGTTTGGTATTGGGCCTAGCGGGAGGTCCTCCGGAGACCCAGTACTTC.

The rearrangement uses TRBV4-2 and TRBJ2-4; possibly TRBD2 for D (5 bases). The CDR3 loop spans 15 amino acids. Germline V lookup: CDR1 LGHNA, CDR2 YNFKEQ. V shed 1 base and J shed 1 base, with 8 bases lying between them. Written as DNA, the CDR3 is TGTGCCAGCAGCCAAGTAGCTAGCGCCAAAAACATTCAGTACTTC. This sequence encodes CASSQVASAKNIQYF.

With respect to this clone: Germline and junction disagree at one end, which may indicate a read error. The rearrangement uses TRBV7-3 and TRBJ2-1, with TRBD2 matching over 7 bases. The germline V gene has CDR1 SGHTA and CDR2 FQGTGA. This CDR3 has 16 amino acids. This chain's CDR3 is CASSLTGGTTYNEQFF. CDR3 in DNA: TGTGCCAGCAGCCTAACTGGTGGGACTACTTACAATGAGCAGTTCTTC.

The rearrangement links TRBV2 to TRBJ1-1; 7 nucleotides line up with TRBD1. The V gene end was trimmed by 6 bases and the J gene end by 1 base; junction bases not matched to a gene: 5. Germline loops: CDR1 SNHLY, CDR2 FYNNEI. The CDR3 has 14 amino acids. The CDR3 DNA is TGTGCCAGCAGGAGGGACAGCTGGAACACTGAAGCTTTCTTT. Residues: CASRRDSWNTEAFF.

J is TRBJ2-2 and V is TRBV27; D ambiguous. Germline CDR1 reads MNHEY; CDR2 reads SMNVEV (reference sequence). The ends were cut back, 4 bases at V and 6 bases at J, with 6 bases in the middle. The CDR3 length is 12 residues. This CDR3 reads CASSSLSGELFF. The CDR3 DNA follows: TGTGCCAGCAGTTCACTTTCCGGGGAGCTGTTTTTT.

V usage is TRBV5-1 and J usage is TRBJ1-2; 9 bases are a match to TRBD1. CDR3 length equals 14 residues. After removal of 4 bases from V and 2 bases from J, the junction contained 3 bases not matched to a gene. From germline, CDR1 is SGHRS and CDR2 YFSETQ. The CDR3 DNA follows: TGCGCCAGCAGCACTGACAGGGGGAACTATGGCTACACCTTC. This encodes CASSTDRGNYGYTF. Combining the CDR3 with reference TRBV5-1 and TRBJ1-2 gives the whole variable domain KAGVTQTPRYLIKTRGQQVTLSCSPISGHRSVSWYQQTPGQGLQFLFEYFSETQRNKGNFPGRFSGRQFSNSRSEMNVSTLELGDSALYLCASSTDRGNYGYTFGSGTRLTVV.

The V call is TRBV14, the J call TRBJ2-3, with 9 bases that match TRBD2. The germline V gene encodes CDR1 SGHDN and CDR2 FVKESK. Trimming at V came to 2 bases and at J to 2 bases, leaving 11 bases not matched to a gene. The CDR3 contains 18 residues. This CDR3 is CASSQFKSSSGNTDTQYF. The DNA of the CDR3 is TGTGCCAGCAGCCAATTCAAATCTTCTAGCGGGAACACAGATACGCAGTATTTT.

This rearrangement joins TRBV11-1 to TRBJ1-2; D is perhaps TRBD1 (6 bases). This CDR3 comprises 15 residues. The V gene lost 1 base and the J gene lost 4 bases, with 13 bases spanning the gap. Germline CDR1 is SGHAT and CDR2 is FQDESV (reference sequence). CDR3 coding DNA: TGTGCCAGCAGCTTAGGGGCAGGGGCCGGCTATGGCTACACCTTC. Its protein is CASSLGAGAGYGYTF. The variable domain in full, completed from reference TRBV11-1 and TRBJ1-2, reads EAEVAQSPRYKITEKSQAVAFWCDPISGHATLYWYRQILGQGPELLVQFQDESVVDDSQLPKDRFSAERLKGVDSTLKIQPAELGDSAMYLCASSLGAGAGYGYTFGSGTRLTVV.

CDR3: CASSRQGSDTQYF. For the CDR3, the DNA is TGTGCCAGCAGTCGACAGGGCTCTGATACGCAGTATTTT. The chain recombines TRBV27 with TRBJ2-3, with TRBD1 matching 7 bases. Per the germline V gene, CDR1 is MNHEY and CDR2 is SMNVEV (reference sequence). This CDR3 contains 13 residues. The V and J ends lost 5 bases and 6 bases, in that order; junction bases with no gene match: 5.

This sequence joins TRBV2 and TRBJ1-1, with TRBD1 identical over 9 bases. The CDR3 extends over 17 amino acids. The V gene end was trimmed by 6 bases and the J gene end by 1 base; junction bases not matched to a gene: 12. CDR1 and CDR2 from the germline V gene are SNHLY and FYNNEI. Here the CDR3 reads CASRSGQGRSRNTEAFF. In DNA form, the CDR3 reads TGTGCCAGCAGATCAGGACAGGGGCGTTCAAGGAACACTGAAGCTTTCTTT.

The genes are TRBV5-1 and TRBJ1-6, with unresolved D. Germline V CDR1 and CDR2: SGHRS, YFSETQ. Trimming shortened V by 4 bases and J by 7 bases, and 9 bases separated the two germline ends. This CDR3 region has 13 residues. This chain's CDR3 is CASSPGYNSPLHF. The CDR3 DNA sequence: TGCGCCAGCAGCCCGGGTTACAATTCACCCCTCCACTTT.